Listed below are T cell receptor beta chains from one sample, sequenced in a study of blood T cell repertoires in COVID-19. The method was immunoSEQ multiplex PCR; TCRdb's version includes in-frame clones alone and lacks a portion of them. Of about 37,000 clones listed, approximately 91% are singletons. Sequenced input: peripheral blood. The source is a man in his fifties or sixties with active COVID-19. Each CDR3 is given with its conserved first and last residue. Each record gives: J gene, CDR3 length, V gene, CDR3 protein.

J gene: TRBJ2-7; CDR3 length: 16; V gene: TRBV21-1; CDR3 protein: CASSNWGKGQNYEQYF
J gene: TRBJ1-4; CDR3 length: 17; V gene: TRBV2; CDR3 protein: CASSEGSSGQQNEKLFF
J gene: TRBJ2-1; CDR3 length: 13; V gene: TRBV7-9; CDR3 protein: CASSLQTSNEQFF
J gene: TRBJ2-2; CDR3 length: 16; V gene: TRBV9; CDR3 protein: CASSVDVSGRSGELFF
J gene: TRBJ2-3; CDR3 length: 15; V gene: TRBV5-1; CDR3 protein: CASRQIAGVSDTQYF
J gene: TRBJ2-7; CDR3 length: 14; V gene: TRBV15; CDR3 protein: CATSRGQGPYEQYF
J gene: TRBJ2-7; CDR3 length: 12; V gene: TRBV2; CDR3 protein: CASGGSYYEQYF
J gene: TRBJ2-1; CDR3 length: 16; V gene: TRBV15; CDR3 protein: CATRTDYSSSYNEQFF
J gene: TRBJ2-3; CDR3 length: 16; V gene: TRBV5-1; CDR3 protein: CASSSALAGVSDTQYF
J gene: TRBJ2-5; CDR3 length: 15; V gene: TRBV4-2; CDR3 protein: CASSQDWEGVETQYF
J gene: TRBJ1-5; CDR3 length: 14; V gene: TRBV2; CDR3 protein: CASSVQGGNQPQHF
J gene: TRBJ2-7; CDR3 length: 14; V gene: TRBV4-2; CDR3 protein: CASSDSGSGYEQYF
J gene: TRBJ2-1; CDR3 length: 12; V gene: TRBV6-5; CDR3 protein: CASSYLGGFQFF
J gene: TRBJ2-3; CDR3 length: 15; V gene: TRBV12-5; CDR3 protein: CASGLGDRITDTQYF
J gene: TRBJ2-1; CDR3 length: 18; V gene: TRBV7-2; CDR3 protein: CASRTSGRALAVYNEQFF
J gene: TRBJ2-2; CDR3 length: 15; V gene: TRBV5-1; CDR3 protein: CASSLATANTGELFF
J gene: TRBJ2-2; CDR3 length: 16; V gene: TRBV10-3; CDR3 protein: CAISDPGLGSTGELFF
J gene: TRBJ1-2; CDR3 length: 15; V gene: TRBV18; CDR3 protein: CASSGTQGTGYGYTF
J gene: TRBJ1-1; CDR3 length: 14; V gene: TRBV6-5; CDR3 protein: CASSYRGQGAEAFF
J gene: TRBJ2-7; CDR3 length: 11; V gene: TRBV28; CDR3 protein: CASSLIDEQYF
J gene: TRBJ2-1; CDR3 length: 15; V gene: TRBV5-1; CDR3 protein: CASSFTGTSQNEQFF
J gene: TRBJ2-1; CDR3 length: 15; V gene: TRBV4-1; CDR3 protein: CASSQDDNSYNEQFF
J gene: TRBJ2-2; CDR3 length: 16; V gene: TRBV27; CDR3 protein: CASSSPTSENTGELFF
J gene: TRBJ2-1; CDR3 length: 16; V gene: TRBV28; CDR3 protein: CASSPKTLSSYNEQFF
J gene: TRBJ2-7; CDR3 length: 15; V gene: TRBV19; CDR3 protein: CASSVGTSGSYEQYF
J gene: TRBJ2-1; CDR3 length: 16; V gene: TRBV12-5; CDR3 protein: CASGLVAGGPHNEQFF
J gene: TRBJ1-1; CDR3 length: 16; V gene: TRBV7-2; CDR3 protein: CASSSHTRRVDTEAFF
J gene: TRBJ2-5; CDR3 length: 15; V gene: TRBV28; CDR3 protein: CASRRLAESQETQYF
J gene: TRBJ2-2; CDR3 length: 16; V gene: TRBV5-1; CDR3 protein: CASSLSGQASTGELFF
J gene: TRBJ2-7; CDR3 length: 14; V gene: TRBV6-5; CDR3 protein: CASSYSQGVYEQYF
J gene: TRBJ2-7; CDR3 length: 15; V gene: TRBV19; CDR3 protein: CASSIKLDPSYEQYF
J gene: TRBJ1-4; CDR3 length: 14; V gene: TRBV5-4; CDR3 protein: CASSWDRGSEKLFF
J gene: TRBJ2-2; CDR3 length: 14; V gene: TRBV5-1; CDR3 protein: CASSQGLATGELFF
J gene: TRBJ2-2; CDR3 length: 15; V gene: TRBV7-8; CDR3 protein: CASRPTGSNTGELFF
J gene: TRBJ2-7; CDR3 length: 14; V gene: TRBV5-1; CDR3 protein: CASSLAQAPYEQYF
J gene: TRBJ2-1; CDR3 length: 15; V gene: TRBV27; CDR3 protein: CASSLMDRPSNEQFF
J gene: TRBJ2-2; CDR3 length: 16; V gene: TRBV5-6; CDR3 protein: CASSSTPGINTGELFF
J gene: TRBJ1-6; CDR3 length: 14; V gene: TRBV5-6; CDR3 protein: CASSSNSYNSPLHF
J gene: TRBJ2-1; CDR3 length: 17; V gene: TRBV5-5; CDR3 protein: CASRGGGERSSYNEQFF
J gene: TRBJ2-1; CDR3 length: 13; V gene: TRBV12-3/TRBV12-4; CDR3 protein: CASSLGGLNEQFF
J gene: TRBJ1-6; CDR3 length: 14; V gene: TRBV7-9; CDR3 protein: CASRGTGGNSPLHF
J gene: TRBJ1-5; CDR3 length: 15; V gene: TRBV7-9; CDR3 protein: CASSLGEGKGQPQHF
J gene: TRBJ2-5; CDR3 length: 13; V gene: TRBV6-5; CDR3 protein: CASSYGEGETQYF
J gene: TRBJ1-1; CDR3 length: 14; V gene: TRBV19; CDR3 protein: CASSIAEGSTEAFF
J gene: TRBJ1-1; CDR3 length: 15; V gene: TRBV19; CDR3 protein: CASSTTQAVNTEAFF
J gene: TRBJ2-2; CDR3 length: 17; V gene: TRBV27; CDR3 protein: CASSFARTSGIPGELFF
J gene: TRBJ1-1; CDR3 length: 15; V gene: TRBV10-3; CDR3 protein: CAISEPTGQGTEAFF
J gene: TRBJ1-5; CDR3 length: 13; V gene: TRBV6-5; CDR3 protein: CASSYGGSQPQHF
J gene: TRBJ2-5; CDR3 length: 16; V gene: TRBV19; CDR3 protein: CASSSGDSASQETQYF
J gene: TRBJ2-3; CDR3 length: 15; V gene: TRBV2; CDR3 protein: CASSADRGRTDTQYF
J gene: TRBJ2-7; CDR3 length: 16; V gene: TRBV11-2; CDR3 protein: CASSLVGGSPFYEQYF
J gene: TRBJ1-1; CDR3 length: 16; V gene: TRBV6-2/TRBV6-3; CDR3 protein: CASSRSPTGKITEAFF
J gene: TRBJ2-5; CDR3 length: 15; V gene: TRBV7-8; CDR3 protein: CASSLAGRDQETQYF
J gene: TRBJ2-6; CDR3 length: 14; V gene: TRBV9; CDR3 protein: CASTEGPGANVLTF
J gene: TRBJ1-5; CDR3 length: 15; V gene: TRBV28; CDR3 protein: CASSLNSDSNQPQHF